This passage covers 10 T cell receptor beta chains from one sample sequenced in a study of T cells in Graves' hyperthyroidism and ophthalmopathy. Amplification targeted TCR beta CDR3 regions from RNA transcripts. In the first-round RT-PCR of the TCR CDR3, the HTBI primer set was used. Each CDR3 protein gets one entry after TCRdb re-called the multiplex PCR reads with MiXCR. This table has roughly 840,000 distinct CDR3 sequences, 35% to 40% appearing once. The specimen sequenced was blood. The source is a man between 18 and 35 years old with Graves' hyperthyroidism.

This clonotype showed up many times. The gene calls are TRBV12-3 or TRBV12-4 and TRBJ1-5, with 10 bases lining up with TRBD1. J was trimmed by 7 bases and V by 6 bases; bases with no gene match: 12. The CDR3 runs 16 residues. Here the CDR3 DNA reads TGTGCCAGCAGCTCCACCGGGACAGGGGTAAAACAGCCCCAGCATTTT. Translating gives CASSSTGTGVKQPQHF.

There are a few counts of this clonotype. V gene TRBV2 combines with J gene TRBJ2-7; TRBD1 is a possible D gene (5 bases). This CDR3 spans 14 amino acids. The germline V and J ends were trimmed by 3 bases and 0 bases, with 9 bases remaining between them. The germline V gene has CDR1 SNHLY and CDR2 FYNNEI. The chain's CDR3 is CASSDTDISYEQYF. CDR3 sequence (DNA): TGTGCCAGCAGTGATACGGACATCTCCTACGAGCAGTACTTC.

Ten or more counts support this clonotype. This sequence joins TRBV29-1 and TRBJ2-5; no clear D gene. Trimming cost V 0 bases and J 3 bases, with 5 bases left between them. The CDR3 is 12 residues long. Germline CDR1 is SQVTM and CDR2 is ANQGSEA. CDR3 amino acids: CSVEEEKETQYF. The CDR3 DNA follows: TGCAGCGTTGAAGAAGAGAAAGAGACCCAGTACTTC.

This clonotype was recorded at least ten times. V gene TRBV7-8 combines with J gene TRBJ2-7, with unresolved D. Per germline, CDR1 SGHVS and CDR2 FQNEAQ. The V end lost 1 base, the J end lost 4 bases, and 11 bases lay between the germline ends. The CDR3 is made up of 14 amino acids. CDR3 nucleotides: TGTGCCAGCAGCTTAGTGACTGGCTTTTACGAGCAGTACTTC. Translation gives CASSLVTGFYEQYF.

This clonotype was counted ten times or more. This sequence joins TRBV7-6 and TRBJ2-5, with D perhaps matching TRBD1 or TRBD2 (6 bases each). Germline CDR1 is SGHVS and CDR2 is FNYEAQ. Trimming removed 5 bases from V and 4 bases from J, with 17 bases in between. The CDR3 has 15 amino acids. Here the CDR3 reads CASSDDSGAVETQYF. The CDR3 DNA follows: TGTGCCAGCAGCGACGACTCGGGGGCGGTAGAGACCCAGTACTTC.

This clonotype has a count of ten or more. This sequence joins TRBV7-3 and TRBJ1-3; TRBD1 might be the D (5 bases). CDR3 length: 13 amino acids. Germline CDR1 is SGHTA and CDR2 is FQGTGA. V shed 6 bases and J shed 7 bases, with 13 bases lying between them. The CDR3 DNA reads TGTGCCAGCAGTTACGACAAGGGGAACACCATATATTTT. Translation gives CASSYDKGNTIYF.

This clonotype was observed a few times. The chain's CDR3 is CASSFTTGTNQPQHF. DNA of the CDR3: TGTGCCAGCAGTTTCACGACAGGGACCAATCAGCCCCAGCATTTT. This chain links TRBV28 with TRBJ1-5; TRBD1 matches at 7 bases. V was clipped by 3 bases and J by 3 bases; unmatched bases: 5. Germline CDR1 MDHEN, CDR2 SYDVKM. This CDR3 contains 15 residues. The whole variable domain, filled in from reference TRBV28 and TRBJ1-5, reads DVKVTQSSRYLVKRTGEKVFLECVQDMDHENMFWYRQDPGLGLRLIYFSYDVKMKEKGDIPEGYSVSREKKERFSLILESASTNQTSMYLCASSFTTGTNQPQHFGDGTRLSIL.

The genes are TRBV19 and TRBJ1-5; D not certain. Germline CDR1 LNHDA, CDR2 SQIVND (reference sequence). The ends were cut back, 2 bases at V and 2 bases at J, with 22 bases in the middle. This CDR3 has 19 amino acids. This chain's CDR3 is CASSILLAARKKGNQPQHF. CDR3 coding DNA: TGTGCCAGTAGTATACTCCTTGCGGCCCGCAAAAAAGGCAATCAGCCCCAGCATTTT.

Remarks on this clonotype: Possible read error: a much larger clone is one base away. J is TRBJ1-1 and V is TRBV19; possible D gene TRBD1, 6 bases. This CDR3 has 14 amino acids. Germline V lookup: CDR1 LNHDA, CDR2 SQIVND (reference sequence). The CDR3 spells CASREDRTNTEASF. DNA for the CDR3: TGTGCCAGTAGGGAAGACAGGACGAACACTGAAGCTTCCTTT.

In this sample, this clonotype turned up many times. V gene TRBV7-6 combines with J gene TRBJ2-5; D not certain. Germline CDR1 and CDR2: SGHVS and FNYEAQ. The V gene lost 5 bases and the J gene lost 5 bases, with 9 bases spanning the gap. The CDR3 length is 12 residues. The CDR3 reads CASSRDVETQYF. DNA of the CDR3: TGTGCCAGCAGCAGGGATGTGGAGACCCAGTACTTC. Combining the CDR3 with reference TRBV7-6 and TRBJ2-5 gives the whole variable domain GAGVSQSPRYKVTKRGQDVALRCDPISGHVSLYWYRQALGQGPEFLTYFNYEAQQDKSGLPNDRFSAERPEGSISTLTIQRTEQRDSAMYRCASSRDVETQYFGPGTRLLVL.